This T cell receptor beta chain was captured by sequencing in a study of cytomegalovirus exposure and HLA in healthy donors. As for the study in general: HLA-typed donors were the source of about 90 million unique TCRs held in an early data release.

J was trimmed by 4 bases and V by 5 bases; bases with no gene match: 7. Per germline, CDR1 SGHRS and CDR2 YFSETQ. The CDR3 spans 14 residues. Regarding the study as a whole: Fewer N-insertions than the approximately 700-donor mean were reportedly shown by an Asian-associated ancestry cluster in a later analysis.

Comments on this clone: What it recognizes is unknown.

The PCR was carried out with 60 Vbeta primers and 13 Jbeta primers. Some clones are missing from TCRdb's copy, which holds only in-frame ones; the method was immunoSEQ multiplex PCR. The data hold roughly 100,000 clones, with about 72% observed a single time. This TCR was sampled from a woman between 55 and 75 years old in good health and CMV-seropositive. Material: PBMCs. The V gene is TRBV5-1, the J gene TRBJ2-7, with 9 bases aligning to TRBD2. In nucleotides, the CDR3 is TGCGCCAGCAGTAATAGCGGGAGTACTTACGAGCAGTACTTC. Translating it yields CASSNSGSTYEQYF. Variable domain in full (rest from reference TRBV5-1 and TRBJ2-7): KAGVTQTPRYLIKTRGQQVTLSCSPISGHRSVSWYQQTPGQGLQFLFEYFSETQRNKGNFPGRFSGRQFSNSRSEMNVSTLELGDSALYLCASSNSGSTYEQYFGPGTRLTVT.